This T cell receptor (beta chain) was captured in a study of CD8 T cells in Susac syndrome. A note on this clonotype: Its specificity is not known.

Broader study findings: It was acknowledged in the study that the number of individuals who were included in its TCR sequencing and HLA analysis was relatively small.

TEMRA cells were FACS-enriched, while CD8+ and CD4+ T cells were negatively isolated. The V gene's germline CDR1 is LNHDA and CDR2 SQIVND (reference sequence). V dropped 6 bases and J dropped 1 base, with 15 bases sitting between them. The length of the CDR3 is 15 residues. Random-hexamer reverse transcription was applied to about 0.45 to 1 ug RNA. TCRdb independently ran MiXCR on the immunoSEQ multiplex PCR reads; one entry per CDR3 protein. In the table there are fewer than 200,000 distinct CDR3 sequences, around 95% of which are singletons. The chain joins TRBV19 to TRBJ1-1, with unresolved D. Sample: CD8+ T cells from PBMCs. This clonotype was sampled from a human donor with multiple sclerosis. The CDR3 protein is CASSLPGETNTEAFF. In DNA form, the CDR3 reads TGTGCCAGTAGCCTGCCGGGAGAAACGAACACTGAAGCTTTCTTT.